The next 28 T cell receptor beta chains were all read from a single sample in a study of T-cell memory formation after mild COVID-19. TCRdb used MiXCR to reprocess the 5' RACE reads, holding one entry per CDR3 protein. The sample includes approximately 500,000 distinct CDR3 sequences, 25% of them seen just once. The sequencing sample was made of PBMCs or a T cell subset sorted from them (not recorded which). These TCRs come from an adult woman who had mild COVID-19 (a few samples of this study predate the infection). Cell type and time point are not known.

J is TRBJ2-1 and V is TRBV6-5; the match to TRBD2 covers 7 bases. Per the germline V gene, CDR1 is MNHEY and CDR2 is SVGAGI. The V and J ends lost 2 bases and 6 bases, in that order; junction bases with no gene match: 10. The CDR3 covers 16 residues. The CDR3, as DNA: TGTGCCAGCAGTTACCTTCGGGAAGCGGGGACCAATGAGCAGTTCTTC. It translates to CASSYLREAGTNEQFF.

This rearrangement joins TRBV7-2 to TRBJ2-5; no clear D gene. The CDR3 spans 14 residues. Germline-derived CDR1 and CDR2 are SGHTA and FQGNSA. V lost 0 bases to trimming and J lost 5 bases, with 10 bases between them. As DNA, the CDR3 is TGTGCCAGCAGCTTAGCGTTTACGTTGGAGACCCAGTACTTC. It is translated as CASSLAFTLETQYF.

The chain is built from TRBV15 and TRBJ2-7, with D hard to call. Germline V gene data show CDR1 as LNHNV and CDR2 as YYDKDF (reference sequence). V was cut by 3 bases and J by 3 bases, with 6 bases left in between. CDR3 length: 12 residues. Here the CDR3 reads CATSSGIYEQYF. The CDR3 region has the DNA TGTGCCACCAGCAGTGGTATCTACGAGCAGTACTTC.

The CDR3 loop is CASSVLAGGPPSSYNEQFF. The CDR3 nucleotides read TGTGCCAGCAGCGTTCTAGCGGGAGGGCCTCCGAGCTCCTACAATGAGCAGTTCTTC. The V and J genes are TRBV9 and TRBJ2-1; 12 bases fit TRBD2. Germline assignment: CDR1 SGDLS and CDR2 YYNGEE. The CDR3 has 19 residues. The J segment lost 0 bases and the V segment lost 2 bases, leaving 9 bases of the junction unmatched.

The CDR3 DNA sequence: TGTGCCAGCATCCTCCACGGGGGAATGAACACTGAAGCTTTCTTT. It yields the protein CASILHGGMNTEAFF. The chain recombines TRBV27 with TRBJ1-1; D is possibly TRBD1 (5 bases). Germline V lookup: CDR1 MNHEY, CDR2 SMNVEV (reference sequence). This CDR3 comprises 15 residues. The germline V and J ends were trimmed by 7 bases and 0 bases, with 15 bases remaining between them.

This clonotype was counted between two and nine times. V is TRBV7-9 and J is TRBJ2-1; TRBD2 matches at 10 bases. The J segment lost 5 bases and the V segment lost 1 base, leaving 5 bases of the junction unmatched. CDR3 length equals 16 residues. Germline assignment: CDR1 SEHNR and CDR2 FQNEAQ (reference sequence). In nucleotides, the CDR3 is TGTGCCAGCAGCTTAGGTCCTAGCGGGAGAAACAATGAGCAGTTCTTC. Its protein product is CASSLGPSGRNNEQFF.

The CDR3 DNA reads as TGTGCCAGCAGCCCGAGCACAGGGGACTACTACAATGAGCAGTTCTTC. Amino acid sequence: CASSPSTGDYYNEQFF. This chain links TRBV7-6 with TRBJ2-1; possibly TRBD1 or TRBD2 for D (7 bases each). The CDR3 spans 16 residues. CDR1 and CDR2 from the germline V gene are SGHVS and FNYEAQ. Deletions cut 5 bases from V and 3 bases from J, with 17 bases between.

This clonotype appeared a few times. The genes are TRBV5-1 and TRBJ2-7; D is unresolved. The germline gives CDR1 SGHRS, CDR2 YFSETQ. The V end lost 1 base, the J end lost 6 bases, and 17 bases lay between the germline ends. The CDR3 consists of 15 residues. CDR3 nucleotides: TGCGCCAGCAGCTTGAATTGGCTTACCGGCTCCGAGCAGTACTTC. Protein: CASSLNWLTGSEQYF.

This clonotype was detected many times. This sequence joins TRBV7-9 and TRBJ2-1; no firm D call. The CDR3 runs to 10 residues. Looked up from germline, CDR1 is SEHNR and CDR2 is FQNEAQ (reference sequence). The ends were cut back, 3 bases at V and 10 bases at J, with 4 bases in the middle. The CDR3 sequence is CASSFTEQFF. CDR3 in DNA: TGTGCCAGCAGCTTTACGGAGCAGTTCTTC.

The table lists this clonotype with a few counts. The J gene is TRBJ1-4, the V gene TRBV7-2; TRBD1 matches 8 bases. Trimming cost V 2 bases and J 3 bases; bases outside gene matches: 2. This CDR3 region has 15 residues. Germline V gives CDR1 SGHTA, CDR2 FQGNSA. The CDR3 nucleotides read TGTGCCAGCAGCTTACAGGGACAGGCTAATGAAAAACTGTTTTTT. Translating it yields CASSLQGQANEKLFF.

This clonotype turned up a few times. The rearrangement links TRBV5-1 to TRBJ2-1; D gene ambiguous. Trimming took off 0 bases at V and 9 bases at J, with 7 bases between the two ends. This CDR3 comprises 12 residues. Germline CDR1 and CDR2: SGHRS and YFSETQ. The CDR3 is CASSLEYSEQFF. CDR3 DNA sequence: TGCGCCAGCAGCTTGGAGTATAGTGAGCAGTTCTTC.

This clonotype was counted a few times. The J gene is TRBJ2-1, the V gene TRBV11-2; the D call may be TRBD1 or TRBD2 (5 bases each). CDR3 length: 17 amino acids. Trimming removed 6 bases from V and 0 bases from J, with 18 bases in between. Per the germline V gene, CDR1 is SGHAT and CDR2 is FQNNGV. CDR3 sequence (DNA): TGTGCCAGCAGTGGGACGACCGGACGGAGCTCCTACAATGAGCAGTTCTTC. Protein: CASSGTTGRSSYNEQFF.

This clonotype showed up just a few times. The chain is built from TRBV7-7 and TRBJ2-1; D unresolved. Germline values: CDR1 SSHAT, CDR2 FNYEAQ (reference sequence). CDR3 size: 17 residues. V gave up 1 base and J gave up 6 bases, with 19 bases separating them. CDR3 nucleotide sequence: TGTGCCAGCAGCTTAGTTATGGAGCACCCCTTGGGCAATGAGCAGTTCTTC. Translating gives CASSLVMEHPLGNEQFF.

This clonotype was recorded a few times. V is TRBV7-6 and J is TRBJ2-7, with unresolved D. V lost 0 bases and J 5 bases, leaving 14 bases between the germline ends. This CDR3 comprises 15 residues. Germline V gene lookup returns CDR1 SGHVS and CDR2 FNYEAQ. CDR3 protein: CASSLAGLASDEQYF. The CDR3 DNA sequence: TGTGCCAGCAGCTTAGCAGGGTTAGCATCTGACGAGCAGTACTTC.

CDR3 amino acids: CASSPSGRWTDTQYF. In DNA, the CDR3 is TGTGCCAGCAGCCCGAGCGGGAGATGGACAGATACGCAGTATTTT. This chain connects TRBV5-6 to TRBJ2-3; 8 bases match TRBD2. V lost 4 bases and J lost 3; bases outside the gene matches: 7. The CDR3 sequence is 15 residues long. CDR1 is SGHDT and CDR2 is YYEEEE in the germline V gene.

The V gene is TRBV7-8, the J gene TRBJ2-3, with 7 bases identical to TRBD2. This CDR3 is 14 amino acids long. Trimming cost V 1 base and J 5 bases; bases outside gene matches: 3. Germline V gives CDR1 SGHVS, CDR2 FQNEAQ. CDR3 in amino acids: CASSLGGGGDTQYF. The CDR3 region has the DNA TGTGCCAGCAGCTTAGGCGGGGGTGGAGATACGCAGTATTTT. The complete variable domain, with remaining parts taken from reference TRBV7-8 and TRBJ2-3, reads GAGVSQSPRYKVAKRGQDVALRCDPISGHVSLFWYQQALGQGPEFLTYFQNEAQLDKSGLPSDRFFAERPEGSVSTLKIQRTQQEDSAVYLCASSLGGGGDTQYFGPGTRLTVL.

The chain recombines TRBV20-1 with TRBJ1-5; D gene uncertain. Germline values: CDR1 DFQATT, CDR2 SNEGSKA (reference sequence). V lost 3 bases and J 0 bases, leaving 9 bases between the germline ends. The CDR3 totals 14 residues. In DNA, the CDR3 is TGCAGTGCTAGGCTCGGCTATAGCAATCAGCCCCAGCATTTT. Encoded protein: CSARLGYSNQPQHF.

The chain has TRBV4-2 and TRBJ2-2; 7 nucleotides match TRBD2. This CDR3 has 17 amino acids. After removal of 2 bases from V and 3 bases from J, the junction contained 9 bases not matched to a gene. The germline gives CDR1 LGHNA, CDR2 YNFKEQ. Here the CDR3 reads CASSQPVGREHTGELFF. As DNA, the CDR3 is TGTGCCAGCAGCCAACCCGTGGGGCGGGAGCACACCGGGGAGCTGTTTTTT.

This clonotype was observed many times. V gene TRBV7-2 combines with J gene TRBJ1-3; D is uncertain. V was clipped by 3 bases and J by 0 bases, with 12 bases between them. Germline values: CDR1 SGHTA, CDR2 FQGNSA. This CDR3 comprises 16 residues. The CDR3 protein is CASSLDGGFSGNTIYF. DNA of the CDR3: TGTGCCAGCAGCTTGGACGGAGGGTTCTCTGGAAACACCATATATTTT.

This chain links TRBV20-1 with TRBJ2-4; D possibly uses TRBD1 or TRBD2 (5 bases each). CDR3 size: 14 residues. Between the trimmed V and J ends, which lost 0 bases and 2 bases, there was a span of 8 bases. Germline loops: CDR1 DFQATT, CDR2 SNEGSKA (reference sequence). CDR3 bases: TGCAGTGCTAGAGAGTGGGACCCCAAAAACATTCAGTACTTC. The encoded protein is CSAREWDPKNIQYF.

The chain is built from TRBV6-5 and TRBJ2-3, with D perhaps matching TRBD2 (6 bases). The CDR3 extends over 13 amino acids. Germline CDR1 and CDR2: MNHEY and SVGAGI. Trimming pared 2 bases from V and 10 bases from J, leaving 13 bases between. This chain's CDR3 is CASSYGSSVAQYF. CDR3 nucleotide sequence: TGTGCCAGCAGTTACGGTTCTAGCGTGGCGCAGTATTTT.

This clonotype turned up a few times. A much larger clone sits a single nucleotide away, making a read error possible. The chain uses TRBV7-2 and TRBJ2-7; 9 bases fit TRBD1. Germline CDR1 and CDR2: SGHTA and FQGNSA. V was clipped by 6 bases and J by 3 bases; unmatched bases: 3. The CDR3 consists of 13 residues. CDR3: CASRPGQGYEQYF. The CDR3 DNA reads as TGTGCCAGCAGGCCGGGACAGGGCTACGAGCAGTACTTC. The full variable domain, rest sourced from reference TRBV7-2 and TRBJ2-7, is GAGVSQSPSNKVTEKGKDVELRCDPISGHTALYWYRQSLGQGLEFLIYFQGNSAPDKSGLPSDRFSAERTGGSVSTLTIQRTQQEDSAVYLCASRPGQGYEQYFGPGTRLTVT.

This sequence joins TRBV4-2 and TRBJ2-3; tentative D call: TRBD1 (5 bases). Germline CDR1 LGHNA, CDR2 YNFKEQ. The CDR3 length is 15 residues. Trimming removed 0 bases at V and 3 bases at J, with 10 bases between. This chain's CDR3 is CASSQDGAGTDTQYF. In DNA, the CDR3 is TGTGCCAGCAGCCAAGATGGGGCCGGGACAGATACGCAGTATTTT.

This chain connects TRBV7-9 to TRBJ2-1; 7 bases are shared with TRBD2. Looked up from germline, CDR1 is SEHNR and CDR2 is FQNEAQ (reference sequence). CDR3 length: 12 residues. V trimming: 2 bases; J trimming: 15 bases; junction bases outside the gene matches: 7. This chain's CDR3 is CASSLRPSGAFF. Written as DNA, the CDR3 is TGTGCCAGCAGCTTAAGGCCTAGCGGAGCGTTCTTC.

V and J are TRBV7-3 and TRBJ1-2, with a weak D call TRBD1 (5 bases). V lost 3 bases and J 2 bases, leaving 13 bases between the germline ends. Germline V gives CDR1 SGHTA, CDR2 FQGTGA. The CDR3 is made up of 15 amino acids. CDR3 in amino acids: CASSFGSGPNYGYTF. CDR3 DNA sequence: TGTGCCAGCAGCTTCGGGTCAGGGCCCAACTATGGCTACACCTTC.

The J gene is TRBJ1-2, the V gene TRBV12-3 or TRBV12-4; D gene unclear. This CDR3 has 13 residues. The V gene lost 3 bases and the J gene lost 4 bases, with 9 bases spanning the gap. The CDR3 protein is CASSFVPLYGYTF. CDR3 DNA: TGTGCCAGCAGTTTCGTCCCCCTCTATGGCTACACCTTC.

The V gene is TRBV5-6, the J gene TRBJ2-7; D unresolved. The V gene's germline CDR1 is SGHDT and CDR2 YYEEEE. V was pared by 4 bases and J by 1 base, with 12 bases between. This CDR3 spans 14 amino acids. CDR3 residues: CASSRGRNSYEQYF. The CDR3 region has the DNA TGTGCCAGCAGCCGAGGTAGGAATTCCTACGAGCAGTACTTC. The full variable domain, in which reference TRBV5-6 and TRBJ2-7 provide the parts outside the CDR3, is DAGVTQSPTHLIKTRGQQVTLRCSPKSGHDTVSWYQQALGQGPQFIFQYYEEEERQRGNFPDRFSGHQFPNYSSELNVNALLLGDSALYLCASSRGRNSYEQYFGPGTRLTVT.

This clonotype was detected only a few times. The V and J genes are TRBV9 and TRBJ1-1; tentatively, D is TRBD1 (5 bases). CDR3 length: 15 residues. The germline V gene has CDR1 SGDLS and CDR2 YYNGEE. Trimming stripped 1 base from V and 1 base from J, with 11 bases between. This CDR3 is CASSVREGRNTEAFF. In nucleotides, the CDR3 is TGTGCCAGCAGCGTAAGAGAGGGGAGGAACACTGAAGCTTTCTTT.